These 8 T cell receptor beta chains share one sample of origin, sequenced in a study of technical replicates of blood from a handful of donors. Sequencing was performed with immunoSEQ multiplex PCR; in TCRdb, only in-frame clones are kept and a portion is missing. The table shows about 15,000 clones, with around 82% occurring only once. Sample: PBMCs. The receptors shown here come from a human donor in good health.

The chain is built from TRBV15 and TRBJ1-4, with a possible D match to TRBD1 (5 bases). Germline V lookup: CDR1 LNHNV, CDR2 YYDKDF (reference sequence). This CDR3 comprises 14 residues. With 6 bases removed from V and 4 bases from J, the gap between germline ends came to 12 bases. CDR3 region: CATRSQGYNEKLFF. The CDR3, as DNA: TGTGCCACCAGATCGCAGGGTTATAATGAAAAACTGTTTTTT.

CDR3 nucleotides: TGTGCCAGCAGCGCTGGGGCCCAGGCTAACTATGGCTACACCTTC. It encodes CASSAGAQANYGYTF. The chain links TRBV5-6 to TRBJ1-2, with a tentative D call TRBD1 (5 bases). The CDR3 covers 15 residues. V dropped 4 bases and J dropped 0 bases, with 13 bases sitting between them. Germline assignment: CDR1 SGHDT and CDR2 YYEEEE.

This clone was counted a single time. The chain uses TRBV6-4 and TRBJ1-5; 9 bases are a match to TRBD1. V was clipped by 6 bases and J by 3 bases; unmatched bases: 12. The CDR3 runs 17 residues. Looked up from germline, CDR1 is MRHNA and CDR2 is SNTAGT. In nucleotides, the CDR3 is TGTGCCAGCAGAAGAGAGGGGGGACAGGGAATCAATCAGCCCCAGCATTTT. Amino acid sequence: CASRREGGQGINQPQHF.

The chain carries TRBV11-3 and TRBJ2-2, with D unclear. Germline V gene lookup returns CDR1 SGHNT and CDR2 YENEEA. V shed 1 base and J shed 6 bases, with 6 bases lying between them. The CDR3 runs to 13 residues. Here the CDR3 reads CASSLGAAGELFF. The DNA for the CDR3 is TGTGCCAGCAGCTTAGGGGCCGCCGGGGAGCTGTTTTTT. Combining the CDR3 with reference TRBV11-3 and TRBJ2-2 gives the whole variable domain EAGVVQSPRYKIIEKKQPVAFWCNPISGHNTLYWYLQNLGQGPELLIRYENEEAVDDSQLPKDRFSAERLKGVDSTLKIQPAELGDSAVYLCASSLGAAGELFFGEGSRLTVL.

The chain links TRBV27 to TRBJ1-2, with 8 bases that match TRBD1. CDR3 length equals 15 residues. V shed 5 bases and J 5 bases; nucleotides not matched to a gene: 10. The germline V gene has CDR1 MNHEY and CDR2 SMNVEV (reference sequence). The DNA of the CDR3 is TGTGCCAGCAGTCCCTTGGACAGGGCAGGGTATGGCTACACCTTC. This encodes CASSPLDRAGYGYTF.

The V gene is TRBV5-1, the J gene TRBJ2-4; a weak D match, TRBD2 (6 bases). CDR1 and CDR2 from the germline V gene are SGHRS and YFSETQ. The CDR3 runs 15 residues. Deletions cut 5 bases from V and 3 bases from J, with 15 bases between. The CDR3 loop reads CASRRATGDKNIQYF. CDR3 DNA: TGCGCCAGCAGACGAGCCACGGGGGACAAAAACATTCAGTACTTC.

V usage is TRBV28 and J usage is TRBJ1-1, with D maybe TRBD1 (6 bases). Trimming pared 3 bases from V and 2 bases from J, leaving 16 bases between. Looked up from germline, CDR1 is MDHEN and CDR2 is SYDVKM. The CDR3 sequence is 16 residues long. The DNA for the CDR3 is TGTGCCAGCAGTTTTGGGGGGGCAAGACCAAACACTGAAGCTTTCTTT. It encodes CASSFGGARPNTEAFF.

The chain joins TRBV14 to TRBJ2-7; D may be TRBD1 (5 bases). This CDR3 spans 14 amino acids. Trimming took 0 bases from V and 5 from J, leaving 11 bases between them. In germline, CDR1 is SGHDN, CDR2 FVKESK. In DNA, the CDR3 is TGTGCCAGCAGCCAAGATTACAGGATCCACGAGCAGTACTTC. Translation: CASSQDYRIHEQYF.